This paragraph reports one TCR beta chain. The antigen remains unidentified. Unmatched junction bases numbered 11, after V lost 4 bases and J lost 7 bases. The CDR3 consists of 16 residues. The germline V gene encodes CDR1 SGDLS and CDR2 YYNGEE. The PCR ran on 60 Vbeta and 13 Jbeta primers. Per the authors' pipeline: There were about 80 million unique TCR beta chains by a later count, and around 10 million of them were shared. Sequenced by immunoSEQ multiplex PCR; TCRdb stores in-frame clones only, minus some. For V, J and clone size, that table is used; D and trimming come from the DNA. Found here are tens of thousands of clones, 72% of them singletons; the top ten hold roughly 11%. This specimen belongs to a study of cytomegalovirus exposure and HLA in healthy donors. The study's findings and limits: In a later analysis, TCR beta V- and J-gene trimming was associated with a missense DCLRE1C variant. Some 17,000 TCR beta sequences were associated with HLA alleles at 0.05 false discovery rate in a later analysis. In an earlier analysis, about 87% or about 30%: the productive usage of most TCR beta V segments.

The receptor's source is a woman in her thirties or forties in good health and CMV-seropositive. The chain uses TRBV9 and TRBJ2-1; 10 nucleotides match TRBD2. Material: PBMCs. The CDR3 sequence is CASSPWRTSGGNEQFF. The DNA for the CDR3 is TGTGCCAGCAGCCCGTGGAGGACTAGCGGCGGAAATGAGCAGTTCTTC.